The rows below give T cell receptor beta chains drawn from one sample of a study of CD8 T cells in ankylosing spondylitis. TCRdb analysed the 5' RACE reads with MiXCR anew, one entry per CDR3 protein. The sample shows just over 350,000 distinct CDR3 sequences, roughly 22% of them seen only once. The source material was blood, either unsorted or a sorted T cell fraction (not recorded which). Receptors originate from a male donor with ankylosing spondylitis or in good health (not recorded which). CDR3s include the opening cysteine and the closing phenylalanine or tryptophan. D genes are given only for firm matches. Not all rows give a size; the values are once, few, many and, for expanded clones, a class.

TRBD1	-	15	TRBV15	TRBJ2-2	CATAGTGVVTGELFF	TGTGCCACGGCCGGGACAGGGGTGGTCACCGGGGAGCTGTTTTTT
-	few	11	TRBV4-1	TRBJ2-1	CASSQWDEQFF	TGCGCCAGCAGCCAATGGGATGAGCAGTTCTTC
-	few	13	TRBV15	TRBJ2-1	CATSSVDFNEQFF	TGTGCCACCAGCAGTGTTGACTTCAATGAGCAGTTCTTC
-	-	13	TRBV4-1	TRBJ2-7	CASSWEPWGEQYF	TGCGCCAGCAGCTGGGAGCCCTGGGGGGAGCAGTACTTC
-	-	14	TRBV7-6	TRBJ1-4	CASSSELMGEKLFF	TGTGCCAGCAGCTCTGAACTCATGGGCGAAAAACTGTTTTTT
-	few	15	TRBV28	TRBJ1-6	CASSFEAGSRSPLHF	TGTGCCAGCAGTTTTGAGGCAGGGTCCAGGTCACCCCTCCACTTT
TRBD1	-	15	TRBV6-4	TRBJ2-1	CASSEKGQGSNEQFF	TGTGCCAGCAGTGAGAAGGGACAGGGAAGCAATGAGCAGTTCTTC
-	-	16	TRBV7-9	TRBJ2-5	CASSLEWLEIEETQYF	TGTGCCAGCAGCTTAGAATGGCTAGAAATTGAGGAGACCCAGTACTTC
TRBD2	few	13	TRBV5-5	TRBJ2-1	CASSGPPAAGVFF	TGTGCCAGCAGCGGCCCTCCTGCAGCGGGGGTATTCTTC
TRBD1	-	15	TRBV9	TRBJ2-1	CASSVENRGYNEQFF	TGTGCCAGCAGCGTAGAGAACAGGGGCTACAATGAGCAGTTCTTC
TRBD2	few	16	TRBV9	TRBJ2-1	CASSPRLAGRYNEQFF	TGTGCCAGCAGCCCTAGACTAGCGGGGAGATACAATGAGCAGTTCTTC
TRBD2	-	16	TRBV30	TRBJ2-2	CAWSPLAGGHTGELFF	TGTGCCTGGAGTCCCCTAGCGGGGGGGCACACCGGGGAGCTGTTTTTT
-	few	15	TRBV9	TRBJ2-3	CASSDLGGFTDTQYF	TGTGCCAGCAGCGATTTAGGAGGGTTCACAGATACGCAGTATTTT
-	-	13	TRBV6-6	TRBJ1-5	CASGEDSNQPQHF	TGTGCCAGCGGGGAAGACAGCAATCAGCCCCAGCATTTT
-	-	12	TRBV28	TRBJ1-5	CANSQGSQPQHF	TGTGCCAACAGCCAAGGGTCCCAGCCCCAGCATTTT
-	-	13	TRBV29-1	TRBJ2-1	CSVEDQELGKQFF	TGCAGCGTTGAAGATCAGGAACTTGGGAAGCAGTTCTTC
TRBD1	few	13	TRBV27	TRBJ2-7	CASSARQGSEQYF	TGTGCCAGCAGTGCAAGACAGGGGAGCGAGCAGTACTTC
-	-	14	TRBV19	TRBJ2-1	CASSIEKSGNEQFF	TGTGCCAGTAGTATAGAGAAGAGTGGCAATGAGCAGTTCTTC
TRBD1	-	13	TRBV28	TRBJ2-7	CASNPTGGYEQYF	TGTGCCAGCAACCCGACAGGGGGCTACGAGCAGTACTTC
TRBD1	few	14	TRBV20-1	TRBJ1-2	CSARGGGENYGYTF	TGCAGTGCTCGGGGAGGGGGCGAAAACTATGGCTACACCTTC
-	-	14	TRBV6-5	TRBJ1-1	CASSIDSEVTEAFF	TGTGCCAGCAGTATCGACAGCGAGGTCACTGAAGCTTTCTTT
TRBD1	-	16	TRBV7-9	TRBJ2-3	CASSPLRDRAPDTQYF	TGTGCCAGCAGTCCATTGAGGGACAGGGCCCCAGATACGCAGTATTTT
-	-	15	TRBV19	TRBJ1-1	CASTSRFLMNTEAFF	TGTGCCAGTACAAGCAGATTTCTCATGAACACTGAAGCTTTCTTT
-	-	16	TRBV12-3/TRBV12-4	TRBJ1-2	CASSLSPRGSPYGYTF	TGTGCCAGCAGTTTATCTCCCAGGGGATCCCCCTATGGCTACACCTTC
-	few	13	TRBV11-2	TRBJ2-5	CASSSGPRETQYF	TGTGCCAGCAGCTCTGGTCCGAGGGAGACCCAGTACTTC
-	-	14	TRBV12-3/TRBV12-4	TRBJ2-2	CASRAQRNTGELFF	TGTGCCAGCAGGGCCCAGAGAAACACCGGGGAGCTGTTTTTT
TRBD1	-	14	TRBV7-9	TRBJ2-1	CASSLAQGYNEQFF	TGTGCCAGCAGCTTAGCACAGGGGTACAATGAGCAGTTCTTC
TRBD1	-	16	TRBV4-1	TRBJ1-2	CASSQKKGASGYGYTF	TGCGCCAGCAGCCAAAAAAAGGGGGCCTCTGGCTATGGCTACACCTTC
TRBD2	-	15	TRBV7-8	TRBJ2-1	CASSGRGGRDDEQFF	TGTGCCAGCAGTGGGCGGGGGGGCAGAGATGATGAGCAGTTCTTC
-	few	14	TRBV12-3/TRBV12-4	TRBJ2-5	CASKSSTPGETQYF	TGTGCCAGCAAATCAAGTACCCCGGGGGAGACCCAGTACTTC
-	-	14	TRBV4-1	TRBJ1-1	CASSQTTGNTEAFF	TGCGCCAGCAGCCAAACAACAGGGAACACTGAAGCTTTCTTT
-	few	15	TRBV9	TRBJ1-5	CASSTQQNSNQPQHF	TGTGCCAGCAGCACCCAACAGAATAGCAATCAGCCCCAGCATTTT
-	few	13	TRBV29-1	TRBJ2-3	CSVADGYTDTQYF	TGCAGCGTTGCGGACGGCTACACAGATACGCAGTATTTT
-	few	12	TRBV11-2	TRBJ2-3	CASSYTTDTQYF	TGTGCCAGCAGCTATACAACAGATACGCAGTATTTT
-	-	15	TRBV24-1	TRBJ2-1	CATSDLGTTDNEQFF	TGTGCCACCAGTGATTTGGGGACAACCGACAATGAGCAGTTCTTC
TRBD1	-	15	TRBV11-2	TRBJ2-5	CASSFMTGTQETQYF	TGTGCCAGCAGCTTCATGACAGGGACCCAAGAGACCCAGTACTTC
TRBD2	few	17	TRBV10-2	TRBJ2-3	CASSDSLAGAAGAAQYF	TGCGCCAGCAGTGACTCCCTAGCGGGGGCAGCCGGGGCTGCGCAGTATTTT
TRBD2	-	16	TRBV6-5	TRBJ2-7	CASSYSSGASSYEQYF	TGTGCCAGCAGTTACTCGAGCGGGGCTAGCTCCTACGAGCAGTACTTC
-	few	16	TRBV6-4	TRBJ2-6	CASSREGGEGANVLTF	TGTGCCAGCAGTCGAGAAGGGGGGGAGGGGGCCAACGTCCTGACTTTC
TRBD1	few	13	TRBV27	TRBJ2-7	CASSFLQGPEQYF	TGTGCCAGCAGTTTCTTACAGGGGCCCGAGCAGTACTTC
TRBD1	few	13	TRBV12-3/TRBV12-4	TRBJ2-2	CASTQGDTGELFF	TGTGCCAGCACTCAGGGGGACACCGGGGAGCTGTTTTTT
-	few	13	TRBV12-3/TRBV12-4	TRBJ2-7	CASSLPGLNEQYF	TGTGCCAGCAGTTTGCCAGGGCTCAACGAGCAGTACTTC
TRBD1	few	15	TRBV29-1	TRBJ2-7	CSVEELTGASYEQYF	TGCAGCGTTGAAGAATTGACAGGGGCCTCCTACGAGCAGTACTTC
-	-	15	TRBV4-2	TRBJ2-3	CASSQVSQGTDTQYF	TGTGCCAGCAGCCAAGTATCTCAGGGGACAGATACGCAGTATTTT
TRBD2	few	14	TRBV29-1	TRBJ2-7	CSVSGLAASYEQYF	TGCAGCGTTTCGGGACTAGCGGCTTCCTACGAGCAGTACTTC
-	few	17	TRBV7-8	TRBJ2-3	CASSLGRTRALTDTQYF	TGTGCCAGCAGCTTAGGCAGGACACGGGCACTCACAGATACGCAGTATTTT
-	-	13	TRBV28	TRBJ2-7	CASNFGWESEQYF	TGTGCCAGCAACTTCGGATGGGAGAGCGAGCAGTACTTC
TRBD1	few	14	TRBV25-1	TRBJ2-1	CASSGQGAHNEQFF	TGTGCCAGCAGTGGACAGGGGGCACACAATGAGCAGTTCTTC
-	-	16	TRBV7-9	TRBJ2-1	CASSLYSGSSYNEQFF	TGTGCCAGCAGCTTATATTCGGGGAGCTCCTACAATGAGCAGTTCTTC
-	-	14	TRBV12-3/TRBV12-4	TRBJ2-4	CASSSGDLGNIQYF	TGTGCCAGCAGTTCAGGGGACCTCGGGAACATTCAGTACTTC
-	-	17	TRBV20-1	TRBJ2-3	CSAGIARGDRYTDTQYF	TGCAGTGCGGGGATAGCGCGGGGCGATCGTTACACAGATACGCAGTATTTT
TRBD2	-	18	TRBV27	TRBJ2-2	CASSTETSSGGSTGELFF	TGTGCCAGCAGTACCGAAACTTCTAGCGGGGGCTCGACCGGGGAGCTGTTTTTT
-	-	11	TRBV6-6	TRBJ1-4	CASTPDRKLFF	TGTGCCAGCACTCCGGACAGAAAACTGTTTTTT
TRBD1	-	15	TRBV7-9	TRBJ2-5	CASSPSTGGQETQYF	TGTGCCAGCAGCCCCTCAACAGGGGGGCAAGAGACCCAGTACTTC
TRBD2	-	16	TRBV7-8	TRBJ2-7	CASSLVAGGPASEQYF	TGTGCCAGCAGCTTAGTAGCGGGGGGGCCGGCCAGCGAGCAGTACTTC